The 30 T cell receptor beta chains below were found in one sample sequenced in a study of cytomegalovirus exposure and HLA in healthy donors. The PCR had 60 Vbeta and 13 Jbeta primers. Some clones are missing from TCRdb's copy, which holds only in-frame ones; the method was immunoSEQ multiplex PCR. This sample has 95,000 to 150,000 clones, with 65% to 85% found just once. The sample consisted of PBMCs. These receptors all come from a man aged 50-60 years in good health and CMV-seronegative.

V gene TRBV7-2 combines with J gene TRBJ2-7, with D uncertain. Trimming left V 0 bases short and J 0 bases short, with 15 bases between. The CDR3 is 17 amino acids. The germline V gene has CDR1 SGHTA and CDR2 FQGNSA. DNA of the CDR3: TGTGCCAGCAGCTTAGCAAGTTCGACGGGTTACTCCTACGAGCAGTACTTC. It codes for CASSLASSTGYSYEQYF.

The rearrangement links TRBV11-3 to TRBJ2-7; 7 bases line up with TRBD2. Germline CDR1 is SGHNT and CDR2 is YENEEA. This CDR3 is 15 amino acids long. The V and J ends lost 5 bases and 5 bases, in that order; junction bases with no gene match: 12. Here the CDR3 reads CASSPGASGTHEQYF. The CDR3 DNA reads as TGTGCCAGCAGCCCCGGGGCTAGCGGCACTCACGAGCAGTACTTC.

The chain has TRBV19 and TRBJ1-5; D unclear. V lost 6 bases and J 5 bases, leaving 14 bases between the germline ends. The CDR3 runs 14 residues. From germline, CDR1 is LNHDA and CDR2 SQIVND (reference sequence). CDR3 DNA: TGTGCCAGTAGCGTGGTGGGGAGGCATCAGCCCCAGCATTTT. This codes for CASSVVGRHQPQHF. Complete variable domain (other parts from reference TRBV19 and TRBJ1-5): DGGITQSPKYLFRKEGQNVTLSCEQNLNHDAMYWYRQDPGQGLRLIYYSQIVNDFQKGDIAEGYSVSREKKESFPLTVTSAQKNPTAFYLCASSVVGRHQPQHFGDGTRLSIL.

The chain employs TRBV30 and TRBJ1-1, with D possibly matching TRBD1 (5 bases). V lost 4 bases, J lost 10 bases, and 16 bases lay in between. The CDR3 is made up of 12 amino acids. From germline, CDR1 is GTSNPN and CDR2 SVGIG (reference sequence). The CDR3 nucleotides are TGTGCCTGGACCCAGGGAGGGAATTCAGCTTTCTTT. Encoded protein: CAWTQGGNSAFF.

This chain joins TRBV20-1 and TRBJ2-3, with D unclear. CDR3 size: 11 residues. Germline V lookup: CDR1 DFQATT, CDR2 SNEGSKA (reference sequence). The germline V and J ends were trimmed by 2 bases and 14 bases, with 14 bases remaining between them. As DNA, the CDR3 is TGCAGTGCTAGACCGCAGGAAGATAGGTATTTT. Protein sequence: CSARPQEDRYF.

The CDR3 region has the DNA TGTGCCAGCAGCCGGGCGGGCGGCACTAGCACAGATACGCAGTATTTT. Its protein is CASSRAGGTSTDTQYF. The chain combines TRBV4-2 with TRBJ2-3, with a weak D call TRBD2 (5 bases). Trimming pared 4 bases from V and 0 bases from J, leaving 14 bases between. Germline V gene sequence: CDR1 LGHNA, CDR2 YNFKEQ. The CDR3 is made up of 16 amino acids.

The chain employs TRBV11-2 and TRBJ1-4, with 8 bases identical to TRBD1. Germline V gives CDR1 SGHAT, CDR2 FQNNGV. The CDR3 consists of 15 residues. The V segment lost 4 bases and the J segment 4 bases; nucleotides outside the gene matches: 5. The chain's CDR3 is CASSSRTGLNEKLFF. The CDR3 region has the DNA TGTGCCAGCAGCTCCCGGACAGGGCTTAATGAAAAACTGTTTTTT.

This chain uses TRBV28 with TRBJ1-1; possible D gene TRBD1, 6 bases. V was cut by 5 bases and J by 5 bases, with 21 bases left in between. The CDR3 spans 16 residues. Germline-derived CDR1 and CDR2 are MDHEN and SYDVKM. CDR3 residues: CASSTYYTQGVTEAFF. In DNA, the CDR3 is TGTGCCAGCAGTACTTATTATACACAGGGAGTAACTGAAGCTTTCTTT.

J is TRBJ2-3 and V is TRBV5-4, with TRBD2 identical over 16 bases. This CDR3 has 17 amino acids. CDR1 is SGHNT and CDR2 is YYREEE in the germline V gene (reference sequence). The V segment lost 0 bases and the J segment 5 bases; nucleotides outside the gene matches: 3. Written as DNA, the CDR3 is TGTGCCAGCAGCTTGGTGGGACTAGCGGGGGGGCAAGATACGCAGTATTTT. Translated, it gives CASSLVGLAGGQDTQYF.

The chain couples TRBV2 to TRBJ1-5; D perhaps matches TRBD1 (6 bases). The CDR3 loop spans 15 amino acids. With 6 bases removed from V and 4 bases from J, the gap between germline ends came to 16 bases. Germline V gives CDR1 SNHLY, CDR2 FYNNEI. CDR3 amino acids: CASSPQGTGNQPQHF. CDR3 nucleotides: TGTGCCAGCAGCCCACAGGGCACGGGTAATCAGCCCCAGCATTTT.

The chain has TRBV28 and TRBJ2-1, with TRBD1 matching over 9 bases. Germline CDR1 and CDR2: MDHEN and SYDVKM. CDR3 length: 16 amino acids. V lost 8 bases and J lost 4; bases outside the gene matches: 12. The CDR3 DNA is TGTGCCAGCGGGAGGGACAGGGAAACCATATACAATGAGCAGTTCTTC. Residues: CASGRDRETIYNEQFF.

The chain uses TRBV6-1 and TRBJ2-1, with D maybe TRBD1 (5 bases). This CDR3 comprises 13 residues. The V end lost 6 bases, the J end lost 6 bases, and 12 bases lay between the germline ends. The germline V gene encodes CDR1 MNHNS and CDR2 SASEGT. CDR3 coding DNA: TGTGCCAGCAGCGTGACAGTTTTCAATGAGCAGTTCTTC. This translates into CASSVTVFNEQFF.

As DNA, the CDR3 is TGTGCCAGCAGTTACTCTGAGGATTCACCCCTCCACTTT. Translated, it gives CASSYSEDSPLHF. The V call is TRBV6-6, the J call TRBJ1-6; D gene ambiguous. The CDR3 has 13 residues. The germline V gene has CDR1 MNHNY and CDR2 SVGAGI (reference sequence). V lost 0 bases, J lost 8 bases, and 5 bases lay in between.

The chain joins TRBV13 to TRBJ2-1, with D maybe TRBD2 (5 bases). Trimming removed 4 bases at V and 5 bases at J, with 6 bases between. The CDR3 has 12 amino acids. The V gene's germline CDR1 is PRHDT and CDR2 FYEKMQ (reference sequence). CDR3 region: CASSSRDNEQFF. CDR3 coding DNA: TGTGCCAGCAGCTCGAGGGACAATGAGCAGTTCTTC.

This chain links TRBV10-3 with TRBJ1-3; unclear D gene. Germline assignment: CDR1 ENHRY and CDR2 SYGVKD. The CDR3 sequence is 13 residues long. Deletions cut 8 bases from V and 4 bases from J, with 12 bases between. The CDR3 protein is CAIGQVPGNTIYF. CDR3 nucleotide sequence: TGTGCCATCGGCCAGGTTCCAGGAAACACCATATATTTT.

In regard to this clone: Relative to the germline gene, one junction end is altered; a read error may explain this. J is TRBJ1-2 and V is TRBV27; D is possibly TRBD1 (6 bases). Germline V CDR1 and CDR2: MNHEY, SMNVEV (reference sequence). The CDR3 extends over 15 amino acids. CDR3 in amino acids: CASSTLTGPDYGYPF. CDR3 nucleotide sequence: TGTGCCAGCAGTACCCTAACAGGGCCTGACTATGGCTACCCCTTC.

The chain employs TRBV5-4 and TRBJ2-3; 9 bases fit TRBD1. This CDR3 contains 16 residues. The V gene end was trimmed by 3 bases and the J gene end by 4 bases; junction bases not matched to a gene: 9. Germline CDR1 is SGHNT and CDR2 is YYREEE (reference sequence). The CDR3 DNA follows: TGTGCCAGCAGCTCAACCGGGACAGGGTTACCAGATACGCAGTATTTT. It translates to CASSSTGTGLPDTQYF.

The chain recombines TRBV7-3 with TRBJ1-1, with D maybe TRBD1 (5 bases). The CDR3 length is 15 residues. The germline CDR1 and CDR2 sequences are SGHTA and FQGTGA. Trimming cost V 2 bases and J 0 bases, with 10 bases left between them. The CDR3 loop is CASSLGGHLNTEAFF. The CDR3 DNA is TGTGCCAGCAGCTTAGGCGGACATTTGAACACTGAAGCTTTCTTT.

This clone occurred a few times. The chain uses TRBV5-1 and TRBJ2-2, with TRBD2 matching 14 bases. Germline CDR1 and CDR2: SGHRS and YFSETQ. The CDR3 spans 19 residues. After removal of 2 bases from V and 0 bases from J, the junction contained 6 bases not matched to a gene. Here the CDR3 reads CASSFTGLAGGPNTGELFF. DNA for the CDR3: TGCGCCAGCAGCTTTACCGGACTAGCGGGGGGTCCGAACACCGGGGAGCTGTTTTTT.

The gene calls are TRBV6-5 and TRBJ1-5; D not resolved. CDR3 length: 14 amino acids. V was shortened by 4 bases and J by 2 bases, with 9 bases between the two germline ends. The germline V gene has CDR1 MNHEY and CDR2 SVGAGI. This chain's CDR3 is CASSSTQGNQPQHF. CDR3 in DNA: TGTGCCAGCAGTTCGACCCAGGGCAATCAGCCCCAGCATTTT.

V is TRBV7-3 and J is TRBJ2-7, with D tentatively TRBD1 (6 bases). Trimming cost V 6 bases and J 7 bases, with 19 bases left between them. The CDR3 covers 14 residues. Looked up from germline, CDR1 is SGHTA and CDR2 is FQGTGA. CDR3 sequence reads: CASSLGTPEREQYF. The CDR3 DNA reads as TGTGCCAGCAGTCTGGGGACACCGGAAAGGGAGCAGTACTTC.

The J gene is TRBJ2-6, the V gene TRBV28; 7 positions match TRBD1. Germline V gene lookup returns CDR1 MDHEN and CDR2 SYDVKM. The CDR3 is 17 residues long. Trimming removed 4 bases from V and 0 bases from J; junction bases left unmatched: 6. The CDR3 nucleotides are TGTGCCAGCAGTTACAGGGGCTCCTCCTCTGGGGCCAACGTCCTGACTTTC. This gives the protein CASSYRGSSSGANVLTF.

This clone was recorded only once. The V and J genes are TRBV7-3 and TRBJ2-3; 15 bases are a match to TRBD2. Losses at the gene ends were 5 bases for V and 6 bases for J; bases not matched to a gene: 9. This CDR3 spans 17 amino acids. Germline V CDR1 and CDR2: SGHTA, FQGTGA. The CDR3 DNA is TGTGCCAGCAGCGTTTCCGGGACTAGCGGGGGGATGGATACGCAGTATTTT. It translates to CASSVSGTSGGMDTQYF.

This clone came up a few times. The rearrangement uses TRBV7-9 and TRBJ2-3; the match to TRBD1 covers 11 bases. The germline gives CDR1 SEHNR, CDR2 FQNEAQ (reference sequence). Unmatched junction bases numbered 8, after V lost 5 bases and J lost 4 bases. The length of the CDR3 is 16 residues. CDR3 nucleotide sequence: TGTGCCAGCAGCCACTCCCGGACAGGGGGCTCAGATACGCAGTATTTT. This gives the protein CASSHSRTGGSDTQYF.

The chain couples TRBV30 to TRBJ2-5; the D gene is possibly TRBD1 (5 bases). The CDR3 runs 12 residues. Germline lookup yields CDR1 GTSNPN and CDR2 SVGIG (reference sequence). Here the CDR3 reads CAFRVPQETQYF. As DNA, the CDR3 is TGTGCTTTCAGGGTCCCCCAAGAGACCCAGTACTTC.

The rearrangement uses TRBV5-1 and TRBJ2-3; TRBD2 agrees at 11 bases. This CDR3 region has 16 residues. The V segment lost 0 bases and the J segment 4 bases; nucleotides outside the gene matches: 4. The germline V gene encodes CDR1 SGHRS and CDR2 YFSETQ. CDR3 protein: CASSLVTSGGSDTQYF. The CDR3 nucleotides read TGCGCCAGCAGCTTGGTAACTAGCGGGGGATCAGATACGCAGTATTTT.

CDR3 region: CASSLVGTGGDEQYF. CDR3 DNA sequence: TGTGCCAGCAGCTTAGTCGGGACAGGGGGCGACGAGCAGTACTTC. J is TRBJ2-7 and V is TRBV11-1; TRBD1 matches 12 bases. Unmatched junction bases numbered 3, after V lost 1 base and J lost 5 bases. Germline V gives CDR1 SGHAT, CDR2 FQDESV (reference sequence). This CDR3 is 15 amino acids long.

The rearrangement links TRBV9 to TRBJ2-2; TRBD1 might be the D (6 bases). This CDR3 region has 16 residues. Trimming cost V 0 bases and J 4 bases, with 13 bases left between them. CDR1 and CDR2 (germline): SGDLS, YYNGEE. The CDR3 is CASSVVLGQSTGELFF. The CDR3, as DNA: TGTGCCAGCAGCGTAGTATTGGGACAAAGCACCGGGGAGCTGTTTTTT.

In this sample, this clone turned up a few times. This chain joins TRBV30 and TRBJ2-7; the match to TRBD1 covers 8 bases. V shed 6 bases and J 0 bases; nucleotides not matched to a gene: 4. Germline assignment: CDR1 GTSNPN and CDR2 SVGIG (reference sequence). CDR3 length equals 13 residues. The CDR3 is CACQGASSYEQYF. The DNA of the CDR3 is TGTGCCTGTCAGGGGGCCAGCTCCTACGAGCAGTACTTC.

The CDR3 sequence is CASRQGRAQYF. The CDR3 bases are TGTGCCAGCAGACAGGGCAGGGCGCAGTACTTC. The chain recombines TRBV27 with TRBJ2-7; D perhaps matches TRBD1 (6 bases). The CDR3 spans 11 residues. Deletions cut 6 bases from V and 9 bases from J, with 12 bases between. Germline CDR1 reads MNHEY; CDR2 reads SMNVEV (reference sequence).